Following are 17 T cell receptor beta chains from one sample sequenced in a study of blood T cell repertoires in COVID-19. The table came from immunoSEQ multiplex PCR; TCRdb's copy has only in-frame clones and leaves some out. This table holds about 210,000 clones, 84% found once. Sequenced: peripheral blood. These receptor sequences come from a woman aged 80 or over with COVID-19, enrolled during active disease.

The gene calls are TRBV19 and TRBJ1-1; D is unresolved. V was pared by 3 bases and J by 10 bases, with 12 bases between. The CDR3 is 12 amino acids. CDR1 is LNHDA and CDR2 is SQIVND in the germline V gene (reference sequence). This chain's CDR3 is CASSIEGRVAFF. As DNA, the CDR3 is TGTGCCAGTAGTATCGAAGGTCGGGTAGCTTTCTTT.

The J gene is TRBJ2-1, the V gene TRBV7-9; TRBD2 matches at 12 bases. This CDR3 contains 19 residues. Germline CDR1 SEHNR, CDR2 FQNEAQ (reference sequence). V trimming: 6 bases; J trimming: 7 bases; junction bases outside the gene matches: 19. In DNA form, the CDR3 reads TGTGCCAGCAGGGCGACCGGGACTAGCGGGCCTCGCGTGAAAAATGAGCAGTTCTTC. Translation gives CASRATGTSGPRVKNEQFF.

This sequence joins TRBV5-1 and TRBJ1-1, with TRBD1 identical over 7 bases. CDR1 is SGHRS, CDR2 YFSETQ, per germline. J gave up 3 bases and V 4 bases, and 6 bases lay outside the gene matches. The CDR3 spans 14 residues. Here the CDR3 DNA reads TGCGCCAGCAGCCCACAGGGGAGGCACACTGAAGCTTTCTTT. Its protein product is CASSPQGRHTEAFF.

V gene TRBV7-3 combines with J gene TRBJ2-5; the D gene is possibly TRBD1 (6 bases). V lost 2 bases and J 0 bases, leaving 13 bases between the germline ends. The CDR3 is made up of 16 amino acids. The germline gives CDR1 SGHTA, CDR2 FQGTGA. The CDR3 coding sequence is TGTGCCAGCAGCTTATTTTCCAGGGGAGACCAAGAGACCCAGTACTTC. Translation: CASSLFSRGDQETQYF.

J is TRBJ2-6 and V is TRBV28, with TRBD1 identical over 7 bases. CDR1 is MDHEN, CDR2 SYDVKM, per germline. After removal of 7 bases from V and 2 bases from J, the junction contained 2 bases not matched to a gene. The CDR3 is 14 residues long. CDR3 region: CASNRGAGANVLTF. For the CDR3, the DNA is TGTGCCAGCAACAGGGGAGCTGGGGCCAACGTCCTGACTTTC.

With respect to this clone: The junction and the germline gene differ at one end; a read error may be behind it. The chain has TRBV7-7 and TRBJ2-3; TRBD2 matches at 9 bases. Germline V CDR1 and CDR2: SSHAT, FNYEAQ (reference sequence). This CDR3 is 16 amino acids long. The CDR3 spells CASSLTAGGGTDTQYF. CDR3 bases: TGTGCTAGCAGCCTTACAGCGGGGGGAGGCACAGATACGCAGTATTTT.

This sequence joins TRBV11-2 and TRBJ1-1, with D perhaps matching TRBD1 (5 bases). The CDR3 consists of 15 residues. Looked up from germline, CDR1 is SGHAT and CDR2 is FQNNGV. Trimming took off 5 bases at V and 3 bases at J, with 16 bases between the two ends. Here the CDR3 reads CASSKFQGTDTEAFF. CDR3 in DNA: TGTGCCAGCAGCAAATTTCAGGGTACAGACACTGAAGCTTTCTTT.

This chain joins TRBV4-1 and TRBJ2-2; D not resolved. From germline, CDR1 is MGHRA and CDR2 YSYEKL. The V and J ends lost 1 base and 6 bases respectively, with 12 bases between them. The CDR3 is made up of 15 amino acids. The CDR3 nucleotides read TGCGCCAGCAGCCAAGTTCACGAGGTGGCCGGGGAGCTGTTTTTT. It translates to CASSQVHEVAGELFF.

The rearrangement joins TRBV6-5 to TRBJ1-1; 7 bases map to TRBD1. Trimming cost V 6 bases and J 0 bases; bases outside gene matches: 4. The CDR3 is 14 amino acids. The germline V gene encodes CDR1 MNHEY and CDR2 SVGAGI. DNA for the CDR3: TGTGCCAGCAGAAGACAGGGCATGAACACTGAAGCTTTCTTT. Protein sequence: CASRRQGMNTEAFF.

This clone was seen a single time. The chain joins TRBV6-5 to TRBJ1-2; D is ambiguous. Germline loops: CDR1 MNHEY, CDR2 SVGAGI. Between the trimmed V and J ends, which lost 9 bases and 0 bases, there was a span of 17 bases. The CDR3 is 15 amino acids. CDR3 nucleotides: TGTGCCAGTGCAGGTCTTCGCCATTCTAACTATGGCTACACCTTC. Its translation is CASAGLRHSNYGYTF.

The chain has TRBV5-8 and TRBJ2-2; D may be TRBD1 (7 bases). Trimming shortened V by 4 bases and J by 6 bases, and 19 bases separated the two germline ends. The CDR3 extends over 16 amino acids. Germline V gene data show CDR1 as SGHTS and CDR2 as YDEGEE. The CDR3 region has the DNA TGTGCCAGCAGCCAACTCCGTCAGGGGGGTCCCGGGGAGCTGTTTTTT. Its protein product is CASSQLRQGGPGELFF.

The gene calls are TRBV2 and TRBJ2-1; possibly TRBD1 for D (7 bases). The germline gives CDR1 SNHLY, CDR2 FYNNEI. CDR3 length: 15 residues. V lost 6 bases and J lost 6, with 18 bases in between. The CDR3: CASREGALRTNEQFF. In DNA, the CDR3 is TGTGCCAGCAGGGAGGGGGCGTTGCGGACCAATGAGCAGTTCTTC.

The gene calls are TRBV5-1 and TRBJ1-2, with 11 nucleotides matching TRBD1. With V trimmed by 4 bases and J by 9 bases, 11 bases remained unmatched. The CDR3 extends over 15 amino acids. Germline CDR1 and CDR2: SGHRS and YFSETQ. CDR3 amino acids: CASSPGQGALSSYTF. The CDR3 DNA reads as TGCGCCAGCAGCCCCGGACAGGGGGCGCTTAGTAGCTACACCTTC.

The chain employs TRBV6-6 and TRBJ2-5; 8 nucleotides match TRBD2. Germline V CDR1 and CDR2: MNHNY, SVGAGI (reference sequence). The CDR3 has 12 residues. V gave up 10 bases and J gave up 9 bases; unmatched junction bases: 10. Here the CDR3 reads CATLNLGGAQYF. The CDR3 coding sequence is TGTGCCACGCTGAATCTCGGGGGGGCCCAGTACTTC.

This clone was seen a handful of times. The J gene is TRBJ1-2, the V gene TRBV5-1; no firm D call. There are 14 residues in the CDR3. Per the germline V gene, CDR1 is SGHRS and CDR2 is YFSETQ. Trimming took 0 bases from V and 2 from J, leaving 8 bases between them. The CDR3 loop is CASSLESVNYGYTF. The CDR3 DNA follows: TGCGCCAGCAGCTTGGAATCAGTAAACTATGGCTACACCTTC.

The chain joins TRBV6-1 to TRBJ1-5; TRBD1 might be the D (5 bases). The CDR3 has 16 residues. V dropped 4 bases and J dropped 0 bases, with 13 bases sitting between them. Germline V gene lookup returns CDR1 MNHNS and CDR2 SASEGT. The CDR3 DNA is TGTGCCAGCAGTGCCCGGCGGGACGTTAGCAATCAGCCCCAGCATTTT. Encoded protein: CASSARRDVSNQPQHF.

The rearrangement uses TRBV2 and TRBJ2-1, with TRBD1 matching 7 bases. The ends lost 5 bases at V and 3 bases at J; junction bases unmatched: 1. Germline-derived CDR1 and CDR2 are SNHLY and FYNNEI. CDR3 length: 13 residues. CDR3 sequence (DNA): TGTGCCAGCAGTACAGGGGTCTACAATGAGCAGTTCTTC. It specifies CASSTGVYNEQFF. The full variable domain, rest sourced from reference TRBV2 and TRBJ2-1, is EPEVTQTPSHQVTQMGQEVILRCVPISNHLYFYWYRQILGQKVEFLVSFYNNEISEKSEIFDDQFSVERPDGSNFTLKIRSTKLEDSAMYFCASSTGVYNEQFFGPGTRLTVL.